This record concerns one TCR beta chain sequence. Its antigen is currently unknown. Germline lookup yields CDR1 MNHNS and CDR2 SASEGT. The CDR3 consists of 15 residues. The sample belongs to a study of monozygotic twins with inflammatory bowel disease. Study results and limitations: T cell subtypes that differed could not be told apart.

Researchers used template switching to add UMIs featuring a 6-nucleotide sample barcode. Each of TCRalpha and TCRbeta cDNA went through two nested PCRs, lasting approximately 16 and 10 cycles. TCRdb reanalyzed the 5' RACE reads and collapses them to one entry per CDR3 protein, without DNA. The sample has under 350,000 distinct CDR3 sequences. V is TRBV6-1 and J is TRBJ1-4; TCRdb selects TRBD1, and the lack of DNA leaves this call unchecked. The clonotype was recovered from a human donor with ulcerative colitis or Crohn's disease, or a healthy co-twin of an affected twin (not recorded which). The specimen sequenced was blood. The CDR3 here is CASSADSTTNEKLFF.